The 18 T cell receptor beta chains below all came from one sample that was sequenced in a study of technical replicates of blood from a few donors. The table came from immunoSEQ multiplex PCR; TCRdb's copy has only in-frame clones and leaves some out. The sample includes about 14,000 clones, roughly 80% seen only once; the top ten take 10%. The sequenced sample was PBMCs. Receptor source: a human donor in good health.

This chain connects TRBV11-3 to TRBJ2-3; possibly TRBD2 for D (6 bases). V was trimmed by 1 base and J by 3 bases, leaving 11 bases between them. The CDR3 length is 15 residues. Germline V gene lookup returns CDR1 SGHNT and CDR2 YENEEA. The chain's CDR3 is CASSLGSGETDTQYF. CDR3 coding DNA: TGTGCCAGCAGCTTAGGGTCGGGGGAGACAGATACGCAGTATTTT.

The V gene is TRBV9, the J gene TRBJ2-5, with TRBD2 identical over 13 bases. V lost 4 bases, J lost 5 bases, and 8 bases stayed unmatched. CDR1 and CDR2 from the germline V gene are SGDLS and YYNGEE. This CDR3 has 16 amino acids. The CDR3 DNA sequence: TGTGCCAGCAGCAACGGACTAGCGGGAGTCGATGAGACCCAGTACTTC. This sequence encodes CASSNGLAGVDETQYF. Variable domain in full (rest from reference TRBV9 and TRBJ2-5): DSGVTQTPKHLITATGQRVTLRCSPRSGDLSVYWYQQSLDQGLQFLIQYYNGEERAKGNILERFSAQQFPDLHSELNLSSLELGDSALYFCASSNGLAGVDETQYFGPGTRLLVL.

This clone was observed a handful of times. The rearrangement uses TRBV2 and TRBJ2-3; 9 bases fit TRBD2. Trimming at V came to 2 bases and at J to 8 bases, leaving 17 bases not matched to a gene. This CDR3 comprises 18 residues. CDR1 is SNHLY and CDR2 is FYNNEI in the germline V gene. This CDR3 reads CASSEYGAGGLKVVTQYF. The CDR3 region has the DNA TGTGCCAGCAGTGAATATGGAGCGGGAGGCCTAAAAGTCGTTACGCAGTATTTT. Full variable domain (outside the CDR3, taken from reference TRBV2 and TRBJ2-3): EPEVTQTPSHQVTQMGQEVILRCVPISNHLYFYWYRQILGQKVEFLVSFYNNEISEKSEIFDDQFSVERPDGSNFTLKIRSTKLEDSAMYFCASSEYGAGGLKVVTQYFGPGTRLTVL.

The chain recombines TRBV28 with TRBJ2-2; 7 bases fit TRBD2. V trimming: 6 bases; J trimming: 6 bases; junction bases outside the gene matches: 10. Germline V gene lookup returns CDR1 MDHEN and CDR2 SYDVKM. There are 15 residues in the CDR3. DNA for the CDR3: TGTGCCAGCAGCTCTCGGAAAGCGGGACCCGGGGAGCTGTTTTTT. Amino acids: CASSSRKAGPGELFF. Full variable domain (missing parts from reference TRBV28 and TRBJ2-2): DVKVTQSSRYLVKRTGEKVFLECVQDMDHENMFWYRQDPGLGLRLIYFSYDVKMKEKGDIPEGYSVSREKKERFSLILESASTNQTSMYLCASSSRKAGPGELFFGEGSRLTVL.

DNA of the CDR3: TGTGCCAGCAGCTTGTTTGGGGGGGCCAACTATGGCTACACCTTC. It yields the protein CASSLFGGANYGYTF. The rearrangement joins TRBV5-4 to TRBJ1-2, with D perhaps matching TRBD1 (6 bases). The CDR3 spans 15 residues. Between the trimmed V and J ends, which lost 1 base and 2 bases, there was a span of 12 bases. Looked up from germline, CDR1 is SGHNT and CDR2 is YYREEE (reference sequence).

The chain has TRBV29-1 and TRBJ1-2; D not certain. CDR3 length equals 13 residues. Germline assignment: CDR1 SQVTM and CDR2 ANQGSEA. The V gene lost 4 bases and the J gene lost 7 bases, with 16 bases spanning the gap. CDR3 DNA: TGCAGCGTTGTGGTGTCTGGTAGGAGTGGCTACACCTTC. Residues: CSVVVSGRSGYTF.

This rearrangement joins TRBV7-9 to TRBJ2-5; 7 bases map to TRBD1. CDR1 and CDR2 (germline): SEHNR, FQNEAQ (reference sequence). The CDR3 contains 13 residues. With 5 bases clipped from V and 3 bases from J, the junction kept 3 bases outside the gene matches. CDR3 bases: TGTGCCAGCAGCATAACAGGGGAAGAGACCCAGTACTTC. It yields the protein CASSITGEETQYF.

This clone has a handful of counts. This sequence joins TRBV9 and TRBJ2-1; 8 nucleotides match TRBD2. Trimming removed 3 bases from V and 5 bases from J; junction bases left unmatched: 10. Looked up from germline, CDR1 is SGDLS and CDR2 is YYNGEE. The CDR3 runs 16 residues. The CDR3 is CASSAGGGADHNEQFF. CDR3 nucleotide sequence: TGTGCCAGCAGCGCCGGGGGGGGAGCCGATCACAATGAGCAGTTCTTC.

V and J are TRBV10-3 and TRBJ1-5; D possibly corresponds to TRBD1 (5 bases). Germline V gene sequence: CDR1 ENHRY, CDR2 SYGVKD. V lost 0 bases and J 0 bases, leaving 12 bases between the germline ends. The CDR3 is 17 residues long. The CDR3 DNA is TGTGCCATCAGTGAGTCGCCCCAGGGAAATAGCAATCAGCCCCAGCATTTT. Its protein product is CAISESPQGNSNQPQHF.

The chain has TRBV6-1 and TRBJ2-3; TRBD2 matches 14 bases. Germline V gene lookup returns CDR1 MNHNS and CDR2 SASEGT. Trimming at V came to 4 bases and at J to 4 bases, leaving 1 base not matched to a gene. This CDR3 region has 15 residues. For the CDR3, the DNA is TGTGCCAGCAGTGGACTAGCGGGAGGGCCAGATACGCAGTATTTT. It specifies CASSGLAGGPDTQYF.

The sample holds a few counts of this clone. The V gene is TRBV28, the J gene TRBJ1-1; no clear D. Trimming left V 5 bases short and J 1 base short, with 11 bases between. Per germline, CDR1 MDHEN and CDR2 SYDVKM. The CDR3 loop spans 14 amino acids. The CDR3 reads CASSLYTPNTEAFF. CDR3 sequence (DNA): TGTGCCAGCAGTCTATACACCCCGAACACTGAAGCTTTCTTT.

The chain carries TRBV11-2 and TRBJ2-3; maybe TRBD1 (5 bases). Germline CDR1 is SGHAT and CDR2 is FQNNGV. The CDR3 has 13 residues. V dropped 5 bases and J dropped 3 bases, with 9 bases sitting between them. The CDR3 DNA follows: TGTGCCAGCAGCGAACAGGTAACAGATACGCAGTATTTT. As protein: CASSEQVTDTQYF.

The chain links TRBV19 to TRBJ2-1; no reliable D call. V was shortened by 4 bases and J by 12 bases, with 10 bases between the two germline ends. Germline V CDR1 and CDR2: LNHDA, SQIVND (reference sequence). CDR3 length: 11 residues. CDR3 region: CASSTTVGQFF. CDR3 coding DNA: TGTGCCAGTAGTACCACGGTTGGGCAGTTCTTC.

V usage is TRBV9 and J usage is TRBJ1-4, with 8 bases matching TRBD1. Germline values: CDR1 SGDLS, CDR2 YYNGEE. The length of the CDR3 is 16 residues. Trimming at V came to 2 bases and at J to 8 bases, leaving 11 bases not matched to a gene. In DNA, the CDR3 is TGTGCCAGCAGCGTGTCCGGGACAGGAGTTTCAGAAAAACTGTTTTTT. Residues: CASSVSGTGVSEKLFF.

This chain joins TRBV28 and TRBJ2-3, with D unclear. The CDR3 loop spans 13 amino acids. Germline V gives CDR1 MDHEN, CDR2 SYDVKM. The germline V and J ends were trimmed by 5 bases and 2 bases, with 8 bases remaining between them. CDR3 residues: CASSGLNTDTQYF. The CDR3 DNA sequence: TGTGCCAGCAGTGGCCTTAACACAGATACGCAGTATTTT.

The chain links TRBV7-6 to TRBJ2-7; 7 positions match TRBD1. This CDR3 comprises 13 residues. Looked up from germline, CDR1 is SGHVS and CDR2 is FNYEAQ. The junction had 3 bases not matched to a gene; V was cut back by 5 bases and J by 2 bases. In DNA form, the CDR3 reads TGTGCCAGCAGCCCAGGGGGTGCCTACGAGCAGTACTTC. Residues: CASSPGGAYEQYF.

The rearrangement links TRBV11-2 to TRBJ2-2; weak D call: TRBD2 (6 bases). Per the germline V gene, CDR1 is SGHAT and CDR2 is FQNNGV. V was shortened by 5 bases and J by 5 bases, with 15 bases between the two germline ends. The CDR3 runs to 15 residues. The CDR3 coding sequence is TGTGCCAGCAGCCGGGGGTCGTACCATACCGGGGAGCTGTTTTTT. It is translated as CASSRGSYHTGELFF. Using reference TRBV11-2 and TRBJ2-2 for the parts outside the CDR3, the full variable domain is EAGVAQSPRYKIIEKRQSVAFWCNPISGHATLYWYQQILGQGPKLLIQFQNNGVVDDSQLPKDRFSAERLKGVDSTLKIQPAKLEDSAVYLCASSRGSYHTGELFFGEGSRLTVL.

This clone was seen once. J is TRBJ2-1 and V is TRBV6-5; no clear D. The CDR3 runs to 13 residues. Trimming stripped 4 bases from V and 3 bases from J, with 7 bases between. Germline V gives CDR1 MNHEY, CDR2 SVGAGI. CDR3 amino acids: CASSFTRYNEQFF. The CDR3 nucleotides are TGTGCCAGCAGTTTTACACGCTACAATGAGCAGTTCTTC.